These 17 T cell receptor beta chains came from one sample sequenced in a study of T cell repertoires in cytomegalovirus infection. MiXCR, run by TCRdb on the reads, gives a single entry per CDR3 protein. The repertoire has 550,000 to 850,000 distinct CDR3 sequences, around a third of them found once; the top ten carry 15% to 20%. These receptors' targets are unknown. Sequences were derived from cultured PBMCs, sampled from culture after CMV antigen stimulation. Receptors were obtained from a human donor in good health (CMV status not recorded). Some clones in this sample may be carry-over from other donors' samples.

There are many counts of this clonotype. The gene calls are TRBV7-2 and TRBJ2-1; D is possibly TRBD2 (6 bases). Trimming took off 5 bases at V and 4 bases at J, with 12 bases between the two ends. The germline gives CDR1 SGHTA, CDR2 FQGNSA. There are 14 residues in the CDR3. In nucleotides, the CDR3 is TGTGCCAGCAGCCGGGACTTCTCTTACAATGAGCAGTTCTTC. Translated, it gives CASSRDFSYNEQFF.

This chain uses TRBV20-1 with TRBJ1-5; TRBD1 agrees at 8 bases. The CDR3 is 19 amino acids. Germline V gives CDR1 DFQATT, CDR2 SNEGSKA (reference sequence). Trimming cost V 1 base and J 5 bases; bases outside gene matches: 19. The CDR3 reads CSARGGAGGKRGTYQPQHF. In DNA form, the CDR3 reads TGCAGTGCTAGAGGGGGAGCAGGGGGCAAACGGGGGACCTATCAGCCCCAGCATTTT.

This clonotype was seen more than once but under ten times. J is TRBJ2-7 and V is TRBV5-6; D gene ambiguous. Trimming removed 0 bases at V and 2 bases at J, with 12 bases between. The CDR3 extends over 15 amino acids. The V gene's germline CDR1 is SGHDT and CDR2 YYEEEE. The CDR3 DNA follows: TGTGCCAGCAGCTTGGAGATGACGGTCACCTACGAGCAGTACTTC. It yields the protein CASSLEMTVTYEQYF. Combining the CDR3 with reference TRBV5-6 and TRBJ2-7 gives the whole variable domain DAGVTQSPTHLIKTRGQQVTLRCSPKSGHDTVSWYQQALGQGPQFIFQYYEEEERQRGNFPDRFSGHQFPNYSSELNVNALLLGDSALYLCASSLEMTVTYEQYFGPGTRLTVT.

J is TRBJ1-6 and V is TRBV5-1; 8 nucleotides align to TRBD1. With 3 bases clipped from V and 6 bases from J, the junction kept 5 bases outside the gene matches. The CDR3 sequence is 15 residues long. CDR1 is SGHRS and CDR2 is YFSETQ in the germline V gene. CDR3 sequence: CASSSTGGINSPLHF. In DNA, the CDR3 is TGCGCCAGCAGCTCCACAGGGGGAATTAATTCACCCCTCCACTTT.

The chain carries TRBV19 and TRBJ1-1; 7 nucleotides line up with TRBD1. Germline V gene lookup returns CDR1 LNHDA and CDR2 SQIVND (reference sequence). J was trimmed by 8 bases and V by 4 bases; bases with no gene match: 4. CDR3 length: 12 amino acids. CDR3 bases: TGTGCCAGTAGTAGCCTGGACAGGGAAGCTTTCTTT. Its protein product is CASSSLDREAFF.

The chain carries TRBV9 and TRBJ2-7, with 7 bases matching TRBD2. The CDR3 consists of 13 residues. Germline CDR1 is SGDLS and CDR2 is YYNGEE. V shed 4 bases, J shed 5 bases, and the junction held 6 bases outside the gene matches. CDR3 in DNA: TGTGCCAGCAGCCGTTTGGGGACTAACGAGCAGTACTTC. Encoded protein: CASSRLGTNEQYF.

Ten or more counts support this clonotype. This rearrangement joins TRBV7-6 to TRBJ2-7; 10 nucleotides agree with TRBD2. The germline gives CDR1 SGHVS, CDR2 FNYEAQ. J lost 4 bases, V lost 5 bases, and 8 bases had no gene match. The CDR3 runs to 15 residues. The CDR3 DNA sequence: TGTGCCAGCAGCCCAGTGGGACTAGCGACTTACGAGCAGTACTTC. Its protein is CASSPVGLATYEQYF.

The chain carries TRBV7-9 and TRBJ2-7; 9 positions match TRBD2. CDR3 length equals 18 residues. The V and J ends lost 3 bases and 7 bases, in that order; junction bases with no gene match: 19. The germline V gene encodes CDR1 SEHNR and CDR2 FQNEAQ (reference sequence). The CDR3 is CASSFFGDLAGRPREQYF. The CDR3 coding sequence is TGTGCCAGCAGCTTCTTTGGAGACCTAGCGGGACGACCGCGGGAGCAGTACTTC.

The sample holds a few counts of this clonotype. The chain joins TRBV7-2 to TRBJ1-2; D remains unclear. This CDR3 contains 15 residues. V was clipped by 0 bases and J by 8 bases, with 16 bases between them. Germline CDR1 is SGHTA and CDR2 is FQGNSA. The CDR3 here is CASSLAGTVHSGYTF. CDR3 sequence (DNA): TGTGCCAGCAGCTTAGCGGGCACAGTCCATTCGGGCTACACCTTC.

The chain employs TRBV20-1 and TRBJ2-1, with D perhaps matching TRBD1 or TRBD2 (7 bases each). V gave up 6 bases and J gave up 8 bases, with 11 bases separating them. This CDR3 is built from 11 residues. CDR1 DFQATT and CDR2 SNEGSKA come from the germline V gene (reference sequence). As DNA, the CDR3 is TGCAGTGCCCCAGGGGGGGATGAGCAGTTCTTC. It yields the protein CSAPGGDEQFF.

This clonotype was counted once. This chain uses TRBV29-1 with TRBJ1-1, with a possible D match to TRBD1 (5 bases). CDR1 is SQVTM and CDR2 is ANQGSEA in the germline V gene. The ends were cut back, 7 bases at V and 5 bases at J, with 17 bases in the middle. The CDR3 spans 13 residues. The CDR3 sequence is CSAGGGRGTEAFF. Written as DNA, the CDR3 is TGCAGCGCTGGGGGAGGGAGGGGTACTGAAGCTTTCTTT.

The chain joins TRBV27 to TRBJ2-7; 7 bases match TRBD2. Germline-derived CDR1 and CDR2 are MNHEY and SMNVEV (reference sequence). There are 15 residues in the CDR3. J was trimmed by 0 bases and V by 6 bases; bases with no gene match: 8. In DNA, the CDR3 is TGTGCCAGCAGGTGGGGGGGTGGTAGCTCCTACGAGCAGTACTTC. Translation: CASRWGGGSSYEQYF.

As for this clonotype: A read error may produce the germline difference seen at one junction end. The chain combines TRBV5-3 with TRBJ1-6, with D tentatively TRBD1 (6 bases). TRBV5-3 is an ORF; its function is uncertain. The CDR3 covers 15 residues. CDR3 sequence (DNA): TGTGCCAGCAGCTTGGTTGGGGGCTTTAATTCACCCCTCCACTTT. Amino acid sequence: CASSLVGGFNSPLHF.

The chain links TRBV4-3 to TRBJ1-2; TRBD1 matches 7 bases. The length of the CDR3 is 14 residues. J gave up 2 bases and V 1 base, and 1 base lay outside the gene matches. CDR1 and CDR2 (germline): LGHNA, YSLEER. The CDR3 spells CASSQGDRNYGYTF. CDR3 nucleotides: TGCGCCAGCAGCCAAGGGGACAGAAACTATGGCTACACCTTC.

The chain links TRBV6-5 to TRBJ1-1; TRBD1 aligns across 7 bases. The CDR3 length is 16 residues. The trim removed 7 bases at V and 0 bases at J, leaving 11 bases unmatched. Per germline, CDR1 MNHEY and CDR2 SVGAGI. The CDR3 bases are TGTGCCAGCAACCAAGCGGGACAGTCCATGAACACTGAAGCTTTCTTT. Protein: CASNQAGQSMNTEAFF.

This clonotype has at least ten counts. The CDR3 DNA reads TGTGCCAGCAACCCGACAGGGCAGATGGGGGAGACCCAGTACTTC. Its translation is CASNPTGQMGETQYF. The chain recombines TRBV7-2 with TRBJ2-5; 7 bases match TRBD1. The CDR3 consists of 15 residues. Per germline, CDR1 SGHTA and CDR2 FQGNSA. The J segment lost 5 bases and the V segment lost 7 bases, leaving 13 bases of the junction unmatched. The entire variable domain, with the rest obtained from reference TRBV7-2 and TRBJ2-5, is as follows: GAGVSQSPSNKVTEKGKDVELRCDPISGHTALYWYRQSLGQGLEFLIYFQGNSAPDKSGLPSDRFSAERTGGSVSTLTIQRTQQEDSAVYLCASNPTGQMGETQYFGPGTRLLVL.

This CDR3 reads CASSQPGTGGKNEQFF. The CDR3 nucleotides read TGCGCCAGCAGCCAACCCGGGACAGGGGGTAAAAATGAGCAGTTCTTC. The chain couples TRBV4-1 to TRBJ2-1, with 11 bases lining up with TRBD1. CDR1 and CDR2 (germline): MGHRA, YSYEKL. V lost 2 bases, J lost 7 bases, and 7 bases stayed unmatched. The CDR3 covers 16 residues.